Sequencing of this T cell receptor beta chain was carried out in a study of T cell responses to AZD1222 COVID-19 vaccine. Study outcomes and limitations: At 160-218 and 743-854, vaccine-associated CD4 TCRs were dominant, and they spanned spike.

Between the trimmed V and J ends, which lost 3 bases and 6 bases, there was a span of 15 bases. This CDR3 has 15 residues. Germline loops: CDR1 MRHNA, CDR2 SNTAGT. As for this clone: The antigen remains unidentified.

Data came from immunoSEQ multiplex PCR; TCRdb stores just in-frame clones and leaves some out. The sample includes about 140,000 clones, around nine tenths of them seen just once. The rearrangement links TRBV6-4 to TRBJ2-1, with D possibly being TRBD1 (6 bases). The source was peripheral blood, collected on day 0 of AZD1222 vaccination. This clonotype was sampled from an adult in good health. Here the CDR3 reads CASSDRAGETNEQFF. The CDR3 nucleotides are TGTGCCAGCAGTGATCGGGCAGGGGAGACCAATGAGCAGTTCTTC.